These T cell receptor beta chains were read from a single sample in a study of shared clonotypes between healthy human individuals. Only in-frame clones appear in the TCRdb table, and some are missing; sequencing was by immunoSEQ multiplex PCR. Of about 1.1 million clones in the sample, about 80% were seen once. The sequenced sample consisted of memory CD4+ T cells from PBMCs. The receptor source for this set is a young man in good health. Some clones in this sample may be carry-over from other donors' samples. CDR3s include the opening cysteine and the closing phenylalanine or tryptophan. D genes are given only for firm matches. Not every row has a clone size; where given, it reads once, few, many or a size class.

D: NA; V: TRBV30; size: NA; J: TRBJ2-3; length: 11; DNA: TGTGCCTGGAGTGAGGGGTCTACGCAGTATTTT; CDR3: CAWSEGSTQYF
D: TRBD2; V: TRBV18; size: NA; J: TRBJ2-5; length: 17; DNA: TGTGCCAGCTCACCGTATATCAGCGGGGCGTCCCAAGAGACCCAGTACTTC; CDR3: CASSPYISGASQETQYF
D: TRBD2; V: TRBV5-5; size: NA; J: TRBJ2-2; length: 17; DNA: TGTGCCAGCAGCTTCTCGCCGGGACTAGGGAACACCGGGGAGCTGTTTTTT; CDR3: CASSFSPGLGNTGELFF
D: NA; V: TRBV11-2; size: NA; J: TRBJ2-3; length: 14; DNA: TGTGCCAGCAGCCCCCCCAGGGGTGGAGATACGCAGTATTTT; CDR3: CASSPPRGGDTQYF
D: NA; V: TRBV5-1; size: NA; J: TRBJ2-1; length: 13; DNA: TGCGCCAGCAGCTTGAGGTTAGGAACCGATCAGTTCTTC; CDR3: CASSLRLGTDQFF
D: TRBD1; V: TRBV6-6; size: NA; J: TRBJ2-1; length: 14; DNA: TGTGCCAGCAGTTTACAGGGGCCCTACAATGAGCAGTTCTTC; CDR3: CASSLQGPYNEQFF
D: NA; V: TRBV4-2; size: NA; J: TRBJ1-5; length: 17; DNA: TGTGCCAGCAGCCTATCGGAGTCTCCTGGTAGCAATCAGCCCCAGCATTTT; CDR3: CASSLSESPGSNQPQHF
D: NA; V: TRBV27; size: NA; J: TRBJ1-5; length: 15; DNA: TGTGCCAGCAGTTTGGAGAGCAATAGCAATCAGCCCCAGCATTTT; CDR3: CASSLESNSNQPQHF
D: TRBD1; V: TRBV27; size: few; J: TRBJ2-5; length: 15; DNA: TGTGCCAGCAGTTTAAGGGACAGGGGGCTCGAGACCCAGTACTTC; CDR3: CASSLRDRGLETQYF
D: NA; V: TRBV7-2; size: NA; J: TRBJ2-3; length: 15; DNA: TGTGCCAGCAGCTTAAGCCGGGAGAGAGCAGATACGCAGTATTTT; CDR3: CASSLSRERADTQYF
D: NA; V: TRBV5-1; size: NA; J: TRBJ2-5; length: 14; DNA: TGCGCCAGCAGCGTTACGGGCAGCGAAGAGACCCAGTACTTC; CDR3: CASSVTGSEETQYF
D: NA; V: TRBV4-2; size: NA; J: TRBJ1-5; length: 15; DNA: TGTGCCAGCAGCCGGACAGATAGTGGCAATCAGCCCCAGCATTTT; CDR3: CASSRTDSGNQPQHF
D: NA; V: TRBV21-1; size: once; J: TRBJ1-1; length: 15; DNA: TGTGCCAGCAGCAGGGACAGTTTTCCGAACACTGAAGCTTTCTTT; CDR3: CASSRDSFPNTEAFF
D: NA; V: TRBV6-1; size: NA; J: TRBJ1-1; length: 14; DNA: TGTGCCAGCAGTGAAAATAGGGGCTGGACTGAAGCTTTCTTT; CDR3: CASSENRGWTEAFF
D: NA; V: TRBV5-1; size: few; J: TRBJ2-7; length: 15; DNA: TGCGCCAGCAGCTTGAAAGAGGTAGCGGACTACGAGCAGTACTTC; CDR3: CASSLKEVADYEQYF
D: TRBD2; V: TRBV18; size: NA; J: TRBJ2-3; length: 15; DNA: TGTGCCAGCTCACCAGCGGGAGTGAGCTCAGATACGCAGTATTTT; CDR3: CASSPAGVSSDTQYF
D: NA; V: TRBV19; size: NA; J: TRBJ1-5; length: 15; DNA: TGTGCCAGTAGTATCAGGGACAATAGCAATCAGCCCCAGCATTTT; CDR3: CASSIRDNSNQPQHF
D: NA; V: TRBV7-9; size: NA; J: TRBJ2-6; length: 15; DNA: TGTGCCAGCAGCCAAACAGATTCTGGGGCCAACGTCCTGACTTTC; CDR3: CASSQTDSGANVLTF
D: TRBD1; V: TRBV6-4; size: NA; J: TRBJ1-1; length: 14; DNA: TGTGCCAGCAGTGAGGGACAGGGAAGAACTGAAGCTTTCTTT; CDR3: CASSEGQGRTEAFF
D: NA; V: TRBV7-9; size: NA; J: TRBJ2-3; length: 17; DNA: TGTGCCAGCAGCTTTAGTGGAGGAATGCGGGAAACAGATACGCAGTATTTT; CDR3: CASSFSGGMRETDTQYF
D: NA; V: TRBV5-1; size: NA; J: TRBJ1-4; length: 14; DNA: TGCGCCAGCAGCTTGAGCGGGCCGGGGGAAAAACTGTTTTTT; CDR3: CASSLSGPGEKLFF
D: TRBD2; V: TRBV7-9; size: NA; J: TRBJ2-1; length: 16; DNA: TGTGCCAGCAGCCCAACGCCCGGGACTAGCGGCAATGAGCAGTTCTTC; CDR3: CASSPTPGTSGNEQFF
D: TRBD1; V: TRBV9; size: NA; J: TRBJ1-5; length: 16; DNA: TGTGCCAACCCTTCAGGGACAGGCAGCCGGTTCCAGCCCCAGCATTTT; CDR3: CANPSGTGSRFQPQHF
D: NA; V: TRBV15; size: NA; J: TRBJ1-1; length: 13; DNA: TGTGCCACCAGACAGGGCTTAAGCACTGAAGCTTTCTTT; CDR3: CATRQGLSTEAFF
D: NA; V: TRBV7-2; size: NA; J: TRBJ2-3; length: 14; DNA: TGTGCCAGCAGCTCTGGCTTCGTGGGCGATACGCAGTATTTT; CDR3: CASSSGFVGDTQYF
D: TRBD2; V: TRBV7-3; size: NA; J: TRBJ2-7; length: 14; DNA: TGTGCCAGCAGCTTAGGGCGGGAGTCCTACGAGCAGTACTTC; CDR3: CASSLGRESYEQYF
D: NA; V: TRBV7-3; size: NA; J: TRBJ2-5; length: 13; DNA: TGTGCCAGCAGCTTAACCAGGCAAGAGACCCAGTACTTC; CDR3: CASSLTRQETQYF
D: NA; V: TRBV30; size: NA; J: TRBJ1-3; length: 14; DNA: TGTGCCTGGAAAGAACAGACCTCTGGAAACACCATATATTTT; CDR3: CAWKEQTSGNTIYF
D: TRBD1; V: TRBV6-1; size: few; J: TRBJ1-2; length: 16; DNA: TGTGCCAGCAGTGACCCCGGGACAGGGGAGGGGTATGGCTACACCTTC; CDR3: CASSDPGTGEGYGYTF
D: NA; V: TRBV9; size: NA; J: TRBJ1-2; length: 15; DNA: TGTGCCAGCAGCGTTCGGTCAGCTGCTAACTATGGCTACACCTTC; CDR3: CASSVRSAANYGYTF
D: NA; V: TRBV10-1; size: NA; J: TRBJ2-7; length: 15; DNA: TGCGCCAGCTCCCCAACGGGGGCACTTTTCCACGAGCAGTACTTC; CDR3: CASSPTGALFHEQYF
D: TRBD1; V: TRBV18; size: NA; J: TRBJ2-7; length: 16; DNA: TGTGCCAGCTCATCGCTCGGACAGGGAAGGGCCCACGAGCAGTACTTC; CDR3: CASSSLGQGRAHEQYF
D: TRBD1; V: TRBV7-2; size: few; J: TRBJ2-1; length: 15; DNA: TGTGCCAGCAGCTATGGACAGGCCAGTAGCCATGAGCAGTTCTTC; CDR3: CASSYGQASSHEQFF
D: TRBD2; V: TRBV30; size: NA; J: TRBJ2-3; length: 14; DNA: TGTGCCTGGAGTGTGGACGGGAGGGCCGCTACGCAGTATTTT; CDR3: CAWSVDGRAATQYF
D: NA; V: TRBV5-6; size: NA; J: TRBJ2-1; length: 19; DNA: TGTGCCAGCAGCTTGGATGGTAGCGGCATGGCCAGCTCCTACAATGAGCAGTTCTTC; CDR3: CASSLDGSGMASSYNEQFF
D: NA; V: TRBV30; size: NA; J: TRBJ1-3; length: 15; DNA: TGTGCCTGGAGTCGGGACGGACAATCTGGAAACACCATATATTTT; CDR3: CAWSRDGQSGNTIYF
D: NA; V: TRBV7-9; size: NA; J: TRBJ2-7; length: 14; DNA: TGTGCCAGCAGCTTAGAGGGGGCGGGGTACGAGCAGTACTTC; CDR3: CASSLEGAGYEQYF
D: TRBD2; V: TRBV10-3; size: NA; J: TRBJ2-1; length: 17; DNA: TGTGCCATCAGTGAAAGTAGCGGGATCACCTCATGGAATGAGCAGTTCTTC; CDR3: CAISESSGITSWNEQFF
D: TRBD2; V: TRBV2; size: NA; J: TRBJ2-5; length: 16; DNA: TGTGCCAGCCAATATGGGGGTAGCGGGGGTAGAGAGACCCAGTACTTC; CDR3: CASQYGGSGGRETQYF